These T cell receptor beta chains were read from a single sample in a study of cytomegalovirus exposure and HLA in healthy donors. Sequenced by immunoSEQ multiplex PCR; TCRdb stores in-frame clones only, minus some. The data hold some 150,000 clones, with approximately 91% observed a single time. The sample was PBMCs. These TCRs come from a man younger than 30 in good health and CMV-seronegative. CDR3s include the opening cysteine and the closing phenylalanine or tryptophan. A D gene is named only where the DNA matches it firmly. Not all rows give a size; the values are once, few, many and, for expanded clones, a class.

V gene	J gene	clone size	D gene	CDR3 protein	CDR3 DNA
TRBV19	TRBJ2-1	NA	TRBD1	CASSIWTLGTGGNEQFF	TGTGCCAGTAGTATATGGACCCTGGGGACAGGGGGCAATGAGCAGTTCTTC
TRBV25-1	TRBJ1-2	NA	NA	CASSEPGTQLGGYTF	TGTGCCAGCAGTGAACCTGGGACTCAGTTGGGGGGCTACACCTTC
TRBV11-2	TRBJ1-2	NA	TRBD1	CASSNRGYGYTF	TGTGCCAGCAGCAACAGGGGTTACGGCTACACCTTC
TRBV7-8	TRBJ2-1	NA	TRBD2	CASSFEGAGGQNEQFF	TGTGCCAGCAGCTTTGAGGGAGCGGGGGGCCAAAATGAGCAGTTCTTC
TRBV19	TRBJ2-1	NA	TRBD2	CASQVSVLAGESRGNEQFF	TGTGCCAGCCAAGTATCCGTACTAGCGGGAGAGTCAAGAGGCAATGAGCAGTTCTTC
TRBV5-4	TRBJ2-1	once	NA	CASSSSGLAYNEQFF	TGTGCCAGCAGCTCCTCGGGACTGGCCTACAATGAGCAGTTCTTC
TRBV5-4	TRBJ2-7	NA	TRBD1	CASSSRDRVYEQYF	TGTGCCAGCAGCTCCCGGGACAGGGTTTACGAGCAGTACTTC
TRBV5-1	TRBJ2-7	NA	NA	CASSLAPPDEQYF	TGCGCCAGCAGCTTGGCCCCCCCGGACGAGCAGTACTTC
TRBV7-3	TRBJ2-3	NA	TRBD2	CASSPFGGAGDTQYF	TGTGCCAGCAGCCCCTTCGGGGGGGCCGGGGATACGCAGTATTTT
TRBV9	TRBJ2-1	NA	NA	CASSLGASSYNEQFF	TGTGCCAGCAGCCTGGGGGCGAGCTCCTACAATGAGCAGTTCTTC
TRBV7-9	TRBJ2-7	NA	TRBD1	CASSPNRGFNEQYF	TGTGCCAGCAGCCCTAACAGGGGATTCAACGAGCAGTACTTC
TRBV10-1	TRBJ2-7	NA	NA	CASSENRGTVSYEQYF	TGCGCCAGCAGTGAGAACCGCGGGACCGTATCCTACGAGCAGTACTTC
TRBV15	TRBJ2-1	NA	TRBD2	CATSRGRLAGPQGDEQFF	TGTGCCACCAGCAGAGGCCGACTAGCGGGACCGCAAGGCGATGAGCAGTTCTTC
TRBV5-1	TRBJ2-1	NA	TRBD2	CASSLGLLAYYNEQFF	TGCGCCAGCAGCTTGGGCTTACTAGCGTATTACAATGAGCAGTTCTTC
TRBV9	TRBJ2-2	NA	TRBD2	CASSEGLATTGELFF	TGTGCCAGCAGCGAGGGACTAGCGACGACCGGGGAGCTGTTTTTT
TRBV4-3	TRBJ2-1	NA	TRBD2	CASSQSPGLAGVREQFF	TGCGCCAGCAGCCAATCTCCGGGACTAGCGGGAGTCAGGGAGCAGTTCTTC
TRBV6-4	TRBJ2-2	NA	NA	CASRVTDDTGELFF	TGTGCCAGCAGAGTAACAGATGACACCGGGGAGCTGTTTTTT
TRBV7-9	TRBJ2-2	NA	TRBD1	CASSLSRLDRGLGELFF	TGTGCCAGCAGCTTATCGAGATTGGACAGGGGACTCGGGGAGCTGTTTTTT
TRBV7-9	TRBJ1-1	NA	TRBD1	CASSTSPGQGTEAFF	TGTGCCAGCAGCACTAGTCCGGGACAGGGCACTGAAGCTTTCTTT
TRBV18	TRBJ1-5	NA	NA	CASSPGDQPQHF	TGTGCCAGCTCACCCGGGGATCAGCCCCAGCATTTT
TRBV11-3	TRBJ2-5	NA	TRBD1	CASSALPGQGPETQYF	TGTGCCAGCAGCGCCCTCCCGGGACAGGGTCCGGAGACCCAGTACTTC
TRBV7-3	TRBJ1-1	few	NA	CASSPQARLPAFF	TGTGCCAGCAGCCCCCAAGCCAGGCTCCCAGCTTTCTTT
TRBV19	TRBJ1-2	NA	NA	CASSIVAENYGYTF	TGTGCCAGTAGTATAGTTGCAGAAAACTATGGCTACACCTTC
TRBV2	TRBJ1-2	NA	NA	CASKSVSRARGYTF	TGTGCCAGCAAGTCAGTATCGAGGGCTCGGGGCTACACCTTC
TRBV19	TRBJ2-5	NA	TRBD2	CASKGLAGNQETQYF	TGTGCCAGTAAAGGGCTAGCGGGAAACCAAGAGACCCAGTACTTC
TRBV5-1	TRBJ1-5	NA	TRBD1	CASSLDPPGQGNQPQHF	TGCGCCAGCAGCTTGGATCCTCCGGGACAGGGCAATCAGCCCCAGCATTTT
TRBV9	TRBJ2-7	NA	TRBD2	CASSEGTSVSSYEQYF	TGTGCCAGCAGCGAAGGAACTAGCGTGAGCTCCTACGAGCAGTACTTC
TRBV7-2	TRBJ1-4	NA	NA	CASSLGGGEKLFF	TGTGCCAGCAGCTTAGGAGGGGGTGAAAAACTGTTTTTT
TRBV11-2	TRBJ2-7	NA	TRBD2	CASSLRGVAYEQYF	TGTGCCAGCAGCTTGCGGGGGGTCGCCTACGAGCAGTACTTC
TRBV5-1	TRBJ2-5	NA	TRBD2	CASSLGLAGPTETQYF	TGCGCCAGCAGCCTGGGACTAGCGGGGCCGACTGAGACCCAGTACTTC
TRBV9	TRBJ2-2	NA	TRBD2	CASSAIWTSGTGELFF	TGTGCCAGCAGCGCAATATGGACTAGCGGGACCGGGGAGCTGTTTTTT
TRBV9	TRBJ2-7	NA	TRBD1	CASSAHPGQGAAYEQYF	TGTGCCAGCAGCGCCCACCCGGGACAGGGGGCGGCCTACGAGCAGTACTTC
TRBV5-1	TRBJ2-2	NA	TRBD1	CASSGQGRDTGELFF	TGCGCCAGCAGCGGACAGGGAAGAGACACCGGGGAGCTGTTTTTT
TRBV7-9	TRBJ2-5	NA	TRBD1	CASSYSRDRVVETQYF	TGTGCCAGCAGCTATAGTAGGGACAGGGTGGTCGAGACCCAGTACTTC
TRBV9	TRBJ1-2	NA	TRBD1	CASSPLPGQGRSNYGYTF	TGTGCCAGCAGCCCACTTCCGGGACAGGGTCGGTCTAACTATGGCTACACCTTC
TRBV7-2	TRBJ2-2	NA	NA	CASSFRTINTGELFF	TGTGCCAGCAGCTTTAGGACTATTAACACCGGGGAGCTGTTTTTT
TRBV6-5	TRBJ1-5	NA	TRBD1	CASRPRTGNNQPQHF	TGTGCCAGCAGACCAAGGACAGGAAACAATCAGCCCCAGCATTTT
TRBV5-4	TRBJ1-2	NA	NA	CASSRDSNYGYTF	TGTGCCAGCAGCCGGGACTCCAACTATGGCTACACCTTC
TRBV9	TRBJ1-1	NA	TRBD1	CASSPPRHYRGRDTEAFF	TGTGCCAGCAGCCCACCCCGCCACTACAGGGGAAGGGACACTGAAGCTTTCTTT
TRBV11-2	TRBJ2-1	NA	TRBD2	CASSFEGLATNEQFF	TGTGCCAGCAGCTTCGAAGGACTAGCAACCAATGAGCAGTTCTTC
TRBV30	TRBJ2-1	few	NA	CAWSVGGTVYNEQFF	TGTGCCTGGAGTGTAGGCGGGACAGTCTACAATGAGCAGTTCTTC
TRBV4-1	TRBJ2-4	NA	TRBD2	CASSREDGGGIQYF	TGCGCCAGCAGCCGGGAAGACGGCGGGGGCATTCAGTACTTC
TRBV5-1	TRBJ1-1	NA	TRBD1	CASSLASTGGETEAFF	TGCGCCAGCAGCTTGGCCTCGACAGGGGGAGAAACTGAAGCTTTCTTT
TRBV4-3	TRBJ2-1	NA	TRBD2	CASSRWTSGSNEQFF	TGCGCCAGCAGCCGGTGGACTAGCGGGAGCAATGAGCAGTTCTTC
TRBV5-4	TRBJ2-2	NA	TRBD2	CASRPTSGSFSGELFF	TGTGCCAGCAGACCTACTAGCGGGAGTTTCTCCGGGGAGCTGTTTTTT
TRBV7-9	TRBJ1-2	NA	NA	CASSLYSSNYGYTF	TGTGCCAGCAGCTTGTACAGCTCTAACTATGGCTACACCTTC